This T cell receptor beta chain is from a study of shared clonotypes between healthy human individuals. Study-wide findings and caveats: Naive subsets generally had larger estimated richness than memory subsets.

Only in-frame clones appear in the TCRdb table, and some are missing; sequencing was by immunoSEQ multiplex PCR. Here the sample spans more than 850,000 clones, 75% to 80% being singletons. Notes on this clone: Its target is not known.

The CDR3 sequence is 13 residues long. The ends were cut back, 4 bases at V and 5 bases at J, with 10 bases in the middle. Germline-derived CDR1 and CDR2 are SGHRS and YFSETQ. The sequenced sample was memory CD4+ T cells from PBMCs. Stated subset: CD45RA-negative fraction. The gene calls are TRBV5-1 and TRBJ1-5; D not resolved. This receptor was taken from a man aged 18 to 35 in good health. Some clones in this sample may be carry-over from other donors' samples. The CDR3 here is CASSLALDQPQHF. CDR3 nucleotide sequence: TGCGCCAGCAGCCTTGCCCTTGATCAGCCCCAGCATTTT.